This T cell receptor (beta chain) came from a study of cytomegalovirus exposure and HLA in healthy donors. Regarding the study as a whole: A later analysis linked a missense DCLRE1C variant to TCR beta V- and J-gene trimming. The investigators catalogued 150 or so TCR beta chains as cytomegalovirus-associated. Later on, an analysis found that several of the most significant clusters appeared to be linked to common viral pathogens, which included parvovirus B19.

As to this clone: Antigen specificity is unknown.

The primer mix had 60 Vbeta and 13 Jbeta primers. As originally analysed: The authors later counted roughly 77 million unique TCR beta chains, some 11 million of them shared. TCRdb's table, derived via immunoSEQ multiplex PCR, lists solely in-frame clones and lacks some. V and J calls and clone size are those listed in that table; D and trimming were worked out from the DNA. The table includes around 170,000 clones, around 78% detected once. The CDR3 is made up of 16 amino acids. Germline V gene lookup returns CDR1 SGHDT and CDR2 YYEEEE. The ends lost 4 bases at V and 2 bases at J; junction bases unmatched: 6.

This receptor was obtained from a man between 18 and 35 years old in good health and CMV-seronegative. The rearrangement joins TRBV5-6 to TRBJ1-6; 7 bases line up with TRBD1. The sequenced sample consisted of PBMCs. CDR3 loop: CASSGAGTAYNSPLHF. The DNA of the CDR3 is TGTGCCAGCAGCGGCGCCGGGACAGCCTATAATTCACCCCTCCACTTT.